One sample yielded the 20 T cell receptor beta chains listed below, sequenced in a study of metastatic and nonmetastatic thyroid tumors. TCRdb re-called the PCR reads via MiXCR. The sample has tens of thousands of clones; 15% to 20% are singletons. All patients were untreated before thyroid surgery. The sequenced sample was blood. Receptor source: a male donor with papillary thyroid cancer or a benign thyroid nodule (not recorded which). Some clones in this sample may be carry-over from other donors' samples.

This clone was seen repeatedly, ten times or more. This clone may be a read error of a much larger clone one base away. The CDR3 does not close with the conserved phenylalanine or tryptophan, likely indicating a read error. The chain is built from TRBV20-1 and TRBJ2-7, with a weak D call TRBD2 (6 bases). Germline CDR1 and CDR2: DFQATT and SNEGSKA (reference sequence). This CDR3 spans 15 amino acids. Between the trimmed V and J ends, which lost 1 base and 2 bases, there was a span of 15 bases. In DNA form, the CDR3 reads TGCAGTGCTAGAGGTTTGCTGGCGGGGACCTACGAGCAGTACTCC. Protein product: CSARGLLAGTYEQYS.

This clone has ten or more counts. The V call is TRBV5-1, the J call TRBJ2-3; possible D gene TRBD2, 5 bases. Germline-derived CDR1 and CDR2 are SGHRS and YFSETQ. CDR3 length: 13 amino acids. Deletions cut 6 bases from V and 3 bases from J, with 11 bases between. CDR3 loop: CASTSGLTDTQYF. DNA for the CDR3: TGCGCCAGCACTTCGGGATTGACAGATACGCAGTATTTT.

This chain links TRBV11-2 with TRBJ2-7; perhaps D is TRBD1 or TRBD2 (6 bases each). Trimming removed 4 bases at V and 12 bases at J, with 25 bases between. CDR3 length: 15 residues. CDR1 and CDR2 from the germline V gene are SGHAT and FQNNGV. The CDR3 DNA follows: TGTGCCAGCAGCTCTTCGCGGGACATGCCCGTGAGCTGGTACTTC. Protein product: CASSSSRDMPVSWYF.

In this sample, this clone turned up a few times. This chain links TRBV28 with TRBJ1-6; 9 bases are a match to TRBD1. The CDR3 has 15 amino acids. Germline loops: CDR1 MDHEN, CDR2 SYDVKM. Trimming at V came to 6 bases and at J to 9 bases, leaving 9 bases not matched to a gene. This chain's CDR3 is CASSPGDRVASPLHF. In DNA, the CDR3 is TGTGCCAGCAGCCCCGGGGACAGGGTGGCTTCACCCCTCCACTTT.

This clone has at least ten counts. The same CDR3 also results from other DNA sequences found in this sample. The V gene is TRBV18, the J gene TRBJ2-5; D is undetermined. Per germline, CDR1 KGHSH and CDR2 LQKENI. Trimming took off 3 bases at V and 0 bases at J, with 17 bases between the two ends. The CDR3 covers 17 residues. The CDR3 DNA reads as TGTGCCAGCTCACCCCGAGGCAGGCCATCGTACCAAGAGACCCAGTACTTC. It translates to CASSPRGRPSYQETQYF.

This clone was counted a single time. The CDR3 DNA is TGTGCCAGCAGGATAAGTAGCGGGAGAGGCACCGGGGAGCTGTTTTTT. This encodes CASRISSGRGTGELFF. The chain has TRBV2 and TRBJ2-2, with 9 bases fitting TRBD2. The germline V gene has CDR1 SNHLY and CDR2 FYNNEI. The CDR3 runs to 16 residues. V shed 6 bases, J shed 4 bases, and the junction held 9 bases outside the gene matches.

Comment on this clone: One end of the junction is discordant with germline, which a read error may explain. The chain carries TRBV19 and TRBJ1-1; D is ambiguous. The CDR3 is made up of 15 amino acids. Germline V gene data show CDR1 as LNHDA and CDR2 as SQIVND (reference sequence). The CDR3 nucleotides read TGTGCCAGTATTATATTCCTCAAAGGGAACACTGAAGCTTTCTTT. Protein: CASIIFLKGNTEAFF.

In its sample, this clone was seen many times. The rearrangement joins TRBV30 to TRBJ1-1; a possible D gene is TRBD1 (5 bases). Germline V lookup: CDR1 GTSNPN, CDR2 SVGIG (reference sequence). The V end lost 5 bases, the J end lost 3 bases, and 10 bases lay between the germline ends. This CDR3 contains 12 residues. In DNA, the CDR3 is TGTGCCTGGGGCCGAGGGGACACTGAAGCTTTCTTT. It translates to CAWGRGDTEAFF.

This clone is labeled as medium-sized. The CDR3 DNA follows: TGTGCCAGCAGTTTATCTCTCAGGGTCGCTTTCTTT. It yields the protein CASSLSLRVAFF. This sequence joins TRBV28 and TRBJ1-1; tentative D call: TRBD1 (5 bases). The CDR3 runs to 12 residues. CDR1 MDHEN and CDR2 SYDVKM come from the germline V gene. V dropped 1 base and J dropped 11 bases, with 11 bases sitting between them.

This clone was picked up a small number of times. At one end, the junction sequence differs from germline, possibly due to a read error. The J gene is TRBJ1-1, the V gene TRBV24-1, with D possibly matching TRBD1 (5 bases). The CDR3 loop spans 13 amino acids. The germline V gene encodes CDR1 KGHDR and CDR2 SFDVKD. The DNA of the CDR3 is TGTGCCACCAGTGACTGGAAAGGACATGAAGCTTCCTTT. This sequence encodes CATSDWKGHEASF.

This clone is medium-sized in the sample. This chain joins TRBV25-1 and TRBJ1-6; perhaps TRBD1 as D (5 bases). Per the germline V gene, CDR1 is MGHDK and CDR2 is SYGVNS. The V end lost 1 base, the J end lost 8 bases, and 12 bases lay between the germline ends. The CDR3 extends over 15 amino acids. CDR3 region: CASSESRRAHSPLHF. Written as DNA, the CDR3 is TGTGCCAGCAGTGAATCGCGCAGGGCTCATTCACCCCTCCACTTT. Using reference TRBV25-1 and TRBJ1-6 for the parts outside the CDR3, the full variable domain is EADIYQTPRYLVIGTGKKITLECSQTMGHDKMYWYQQDPGMELHLIHYSYGVNSTEKGDLSSESTVSRIRTEHFPLTLESARPSHTSQYLCASSESRRAHSPLHFGNGTRLTVT.

This clone was seen repeatedly, ten times or more. The V gene is TRBV3-1, the J gene TRBJ2-2; 8 positions match TRBD1. CDR1 is LGHDT and CDR2 is YNNKEL in the germline V gene (reference sequence). This CDR3 has 16 residues. V lost 2 bases to trimming and J lost 5 bases; unmatched junction nucleotides: 7. DNA for the CDR3: TGTGCCAGCAGCCAAATCACCAGGGGGCGGACCGGGGAGCTGTTTTTT. Amino acid sequence: CASSQITRGRTGELFF.

The rearrangement links TRBV20-1 to TRBJ2-7, with D uncertain. Germline values: CDR1 DFQATT, CDR2 SNEGSKA (reference sequence). The CDR3 is 12 amino acids. V was pared by 0 bases and J by 2 bases, with 5 bases between. The CDR3 DNA reads as TGCAGTGCTAGAGATAGGACCTACGAGCAGTACTTC. It encodes CSARDRTYEQYF.

CDR3 DNA sequence: TGTGCCAGCAGTTTGGGGGGACCGACAGGGAACACCGGGGAGCTGTTTTTT. It is translated as CASSLGGPTGNTGELFF. This sequence joins TRBV12-3 or TRBV12-4 and TRBJ2-2; D assignment may be TRBD1 or TRBD2 (6 bases each). Between the trimmed V and J ends, which lost 3 bases and 1 base, there was a span of 15 bases. The CDR3 contains 17 residues.

Ten or more counts support this clone. The chain joins TRBV5-1 to TRBJ1-1, with no clear D. This CDR3 region has 11 residues. Per the germline V gene, CDR1 is SGHRS and CDR2 is YFSETQ. V was trimmed by 2 bases and J by 5 bases, leaving 4 bases between them. This chain's CDR3 is CASSLGTEAFF. CDR3 sequence (DNA): TGCGCCAGCAGCTTAGGGACTGAAGCTTTCTTT. The complete variable domain, with remaining parts taken from reference TRBV5-1 and TRBJ1-1, reads KAGVTQTPRYLIKTRGQQVTLSCSPISGHRSVSWYQQTPGQGLQFLFEYFSETQRNKGNFPGRFSGRQFSNSRSEMNVSTLELGDSALYLCASSLGTEAFFGQGTRLTVV.

The sample holds a few counts of this clone. The chain employs TRBV29-1 and TRBJ2-7; D call uncertain. The germline V gene encodes CDR1 SQVTM and CDR2 ANQGSEA. The CDR3 extends over 12 amino acids. Trimming removed 4 bases from V and 3 bases from J, with 10 bases in between. The CDR3 region is CSVAGNFYEQYF. CDR3 DNA sequence: TGCAGCGTTGCCGGCAACTTCTACGAGCAGTACTTC.

This clone is medium-sized by share. The CDR3: CASSNRGHGELFF. The CDR3, as DNA: TGTGCCAGCAGCAACAGGGGGCATGGGGAGCTGTTTTTT. J is TRBJ2-2 and V is TRBV28, with 9 bases aligning to TRBD1. J lost 8 bases, V lost 6 bases, and 4 bases had no gene match. In germline, CDR1 is MDHEN, CDR2 SYDVKM. CDR3 size: 13 residues.

This clone was counted only a few times. The chain couples TRBV28 to TRBJ1-2; unclear D gene. The V gene's germline CDR1 is MDHEN and CDR2 SYDVKM. V lost 2 bases and J 7 bases, leaving 8 bases between the germline ends. The CDR3 sequence is 12 residues long. This CDR3 reads CASSLEGFGYTF. The CDR3 coding sequence is TGTGCCAGCAGTTTAGAGGGTTTTGGCTACACCTTC.

This clone counts as medium-sized. The chain is built from TRBV2 and TRBJ1-1, with D possibly TRBD1 on 6 matching bases. Germline lookup yields CDR1 SNHLY and CDR2 FYNNEI. Trimming took off 5 bases at V and 1 base at J, with 11 bases between the two ends. CDR3 length: 14 amino acids. CDR3 amino acids: CASSLQGQNTEAFF. Written as DNA, the CDR3 is TGTGCCAGCAGTTTACAGGGCCAGAACACTGAAGCTTTCTTT.

The V gene is TRBV20-1, the J gene TRBJ2-7; D remains unclear. The CDR3 length is 12 residues. V lost 5 bases to trimming and J lost 3 bases, with 11 bases between them. The V gene's germline CDR1 is DFQATT and CDR2 SNEGSKA (reference sequence). This CDR3 reads CSARQNYYEQYF. The CDR3 coding sequence is TGCAGTGCTCGCCAGAATTACTACGAGCAGTACTTC.